This TCR beta chain was captured in a study of shared clonotypes between healthy human individuals. Profiled with immunoSEQ multiplex PCR; TCRdb holds only in-frame clones, not every one. Of about 820,000 clones listed, approximately 92% are singletons. V shed 4 bases and J 6 bases; nucleotides not matched to a gene: 8. Germline CDR1 and CDR2: SGHNT and YYREEE (reference sequence). The CDR3 spans 14 residues. Naive CD8 cells were CD45RO-negative, positively selected for CCR7, excluding terminally differentiated effector memory CD45RA+ cells. This clonotype was obtained from a man aged 30 to 45 in good health. The sequencing sample was made of naive CD8+ T cells sorted from blood. The chain has TRBV5-4 and TRBJ1-1; TRBD1 agrees at 8 bases. The CDR3 region has the DNA TGTGCCAGCAGCCACTTCCAGGGGGCCTCTGAAGCTTTCTTT. This gives the protein CASSHFQGASEAFF.